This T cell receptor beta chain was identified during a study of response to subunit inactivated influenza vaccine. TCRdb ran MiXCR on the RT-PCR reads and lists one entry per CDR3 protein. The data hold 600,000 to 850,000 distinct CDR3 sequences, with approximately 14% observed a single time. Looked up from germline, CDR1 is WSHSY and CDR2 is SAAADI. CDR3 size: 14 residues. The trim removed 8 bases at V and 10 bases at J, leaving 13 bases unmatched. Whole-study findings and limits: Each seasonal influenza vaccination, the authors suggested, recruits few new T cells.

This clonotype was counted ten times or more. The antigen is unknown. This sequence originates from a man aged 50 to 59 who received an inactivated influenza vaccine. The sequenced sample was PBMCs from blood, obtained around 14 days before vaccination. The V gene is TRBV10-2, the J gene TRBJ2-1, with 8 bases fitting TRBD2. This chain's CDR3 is CASGGGTRRSEQFF. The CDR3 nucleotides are TGCGCCAGCGGAGGCGGGACTAGACGCAGCGAGCAGTTCTTC.